This is a list of T cell receptor beta chains from one sample in a study of blood T cell repertoires in COVID-19. The protocol was immunoSEQ multiplex PCR, while the TCRdb copy is restricted to in-frame clones and leaves out a portion. The data show about 170,000 clones, around four fifths seen once. The sequenced sample consisted of peripheral blood. The source of these receptors is a woman older than 75 with COVID-19, enrolled during active disease. Both conserved end residues are part of each CDR3. D genes are given only for firm matches. The size entry is marked missing in some rows and otherwise reads once, few, many or a size class.

CDR3 DNA | CDR3 protein | J gene | D gene | CDR3 length | clone size | V gene
TGTGCCAGTAGTATGGGATGGGTTGGCGGGAGCTCCTACGAGCAGTACTTC | CASSMGWVGGSSYEQYF | TRBJ2-7 | TRBD2 | 17 | NA | TRBV19
TGCAGTGCTAGTTTCGACAGCGAAGCTTTCTTT | CSASFDSEAFF | TRBJ1-1 | NA | 11 | NA | TRBV20-1
TGTGCCAGCAGCCCCCTAGGGGGGGGGACCTACAATGAGCAGTTCTTC | CASSPLGGGTYNEQFF | TRBJ2-1 | NA | 16 | NA | TRBV9
TGTGCCAGCAGTTACTTACGGACAGGGTCCTACGAGCAGTACTTC | CASSYLRTGSYEQYF | TRBJ2-7 | TRBD1 | 15 | NA | TRBV6-5
TGTGCCAGCGGCGGGTGGCTGAACTCTGGAAACACCATATATTTT | CASGGWLNSGNTIYF | TRBJ1-3 | NA | 15 | NA | TRBV2
TGTGCCAGGGGGACTAGCGGAGCCTACGAGCAGTACTTC | CARGTSGAYEQYF | TRBJ2-7 | TRBD2 | 13 | NA | TRBV2
TGTGCCAGCACCCGAAGGGGGGGGAACACTGAAGCTTTCTTT | CASTRRGGNTEAFF | TRBJ1-1 | NA | 14 | NA | TRBV2
TGTGCCAGCAGCACTCGACGGGCAACTAATGAAAAACTGTTTTTT | CASSTRRATNEKLFF | TRBJ1-4 | NA | 15 | NA | TRBV3-1/TRBV3-2
TGTGCCAGCAGCAGGCGGACAGCGAATCAGCCCCAGCATTTT | CASSRRTANQPQHF | TRBJ1-5 | NA | 14 | NA | TRBV5-6
TGCAGTGCTAGTATGGACAGGGTCTCAGATACGCAGTATTTT | CSASMDRVSDTQYF | TRBJ2-3 | TRBD1 | 14 | NA | TRBV20-1
TGTGCCAGCGAGCAGGGGCACCCTTGGGCACCCCTCCACTTT | CASEQGHPWAPLHF | TRBJ1-6 | NA | 14 | NA | TRBV9
TGTGCCAGCAGCTTCCAACGGGAGACCCAGTACTTC | CASSFQRETQYF | TRBJ2-5 | NA | 12 | NA | TRBV5-5
TGCGCCAGCAGCCGCACAGGGTTCAACGAGCAGTACTTC | CASSRTGFNEQYF | TRBJ2-7 | NA | 13 | NA | TRBV10-1
TGTGCCAGCAGCCAAGATTTTAGCGGAGATCCCTACGAGCAGTACTTC | CASSQDFSGDPYEQYF | TRBJ2-7 | NA | 16 | few | TRBV3-1/TRBV3-2
TGTGCCAGTCGTGAGGAGGTGAATAGCAATCAGCCCCAGCATTTT | CASREEVNSNQPQHF | TRBJ1-5 | NA | 15 | NA | TRBV19
TGCGCCAGCAGCCAATCGGGGGACCAGGGATCAGGGGAGACCCAGTACTTC | CASSQSGDQGSGETQYF | TRBJ2-5 | NA | 17 | NA | TRBV4-1
TGTGCCAGCAGCCAAGAGACTGGACTAGCGGGAAACATTCAGTACTTC | CASSQETGLAGNIQYF | TRBJ2-4 | TRBD2 | 16 | NA | TRBV14
TGTGCCAGCAGTACTGAAGAGCGCTCCTACAATGAGCAGTTCTTC | CASSTEERSYNEQFF | TRBJ2-1 | NA | 15 | NA | TRBV5-5
TGCGCCAGCAGCCCCGGACCCGGGGCCGGGGAGCTGTTTTTT | CASSPGPGAGELFF | TRBJ2-2 | NA | 14 | NA | TRBV5-1
TGTGCCAGCAGTGAGAATAGTCGGGTTACCGGGGAGCTGTTTTTT | CASSENSRVTGELFF | TRBJ2-2 | NA | 15 | NA | TRBV2
TGTGCCAGCAGCCTGAGAGGGGGACGGCTGACCGGGAAAAATGAGCAGTTCTTC | CASSLRGGRLTGKNEQFF | TRBJ2-1 | NA | 18 | once | TRBV3-1/TRBV3-2
TGCGCCAGCAGCCAAGAACTAGTAGCCCATACGCAGTATTTT | CASSQELVAHTQYF | TRBJ2-3 | NA | 14 | NA | TRBV4-1
TGTGCCAGTAGTAGAACGACTAGCGGTACCTACAATGAGCAGTTCTTC | CASSRTTSGTYNEQFF | TRBJ2-1 | TRBD2 | 16 | NA | TRBV19
TGTGCCAGCAGTAGATTAACTGAAGCTTTCTTT | CASSRLTEAFF | TRBJ1-1 | NA | 11 | NA | TRBV7-2